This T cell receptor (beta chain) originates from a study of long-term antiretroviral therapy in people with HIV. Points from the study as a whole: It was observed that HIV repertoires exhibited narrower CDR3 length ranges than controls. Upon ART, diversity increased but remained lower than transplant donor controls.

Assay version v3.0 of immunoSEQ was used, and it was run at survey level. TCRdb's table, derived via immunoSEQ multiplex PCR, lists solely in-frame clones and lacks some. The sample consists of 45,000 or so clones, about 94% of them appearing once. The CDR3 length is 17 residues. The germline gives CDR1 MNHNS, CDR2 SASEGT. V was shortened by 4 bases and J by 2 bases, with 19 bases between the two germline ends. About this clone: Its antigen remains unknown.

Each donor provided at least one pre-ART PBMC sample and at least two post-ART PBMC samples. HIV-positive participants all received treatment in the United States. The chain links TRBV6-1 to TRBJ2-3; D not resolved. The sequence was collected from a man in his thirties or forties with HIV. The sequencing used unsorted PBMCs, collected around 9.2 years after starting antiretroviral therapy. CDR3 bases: TGTGCCAGCAGTGCTCGGCGGCTCAATGGGCCCACAGATACGCAGTATTTT. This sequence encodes CASSARRLNGPTDTQYF.